Following are 29 T cell receptor beta chains from one sample sequenced in a study of OX40 agonist ivuxolimab in advanced cancers. Repertoires were generated with immunoSEQ multiplex PCR, while TCRdb's copy carries only in-frame clones and drops some. Counted here are nearly 60,000 clones, 75% to 90% occurring once; the ten biggest clones make up 0.7% to 0.8%. Sample: CD4+ or CD8+ T cells sorted from blood, taken in a trial of the OX40 agonist ivuxolimab. These receptors all come from an adult with an advanced solid tumor such as melanoma, head and neck, liver or kidney cancer.

This sequence joins TRBV11-2 and TRBJ2-5; 8 bases are a match to TRBD2. V lost 5 bases, J lost 2 bases, and 10 bases stayed unmatched. The CDR3 consists of 16 residues. The germline V gene encodes CDR1 SGHAT and CDR2 FQNNGV. The CDR3 protein is CASSRVSGATQETQYF. The CDR3 coding sequence is TGTGCCAGCAGCCGCGTTAGCGGGGCGACTCAAGAGACCCAGTACTTC.

V and J are TRBV19 and TRBJ2-3, with TRBD2 identical over 7 bases. V lost 3 bases and J lost 2; bases outside the gene matches: 8. The CDR3 is made up of 16 amino acids. The germline gives CDR1 LNHDA, CDR2 SQIVND (reference sequence). The CDR3 DNA reads as TGTGCCAGTAGTATTGGGAGAGCGGGGCCCACAGATACGCAGTATTTT. Encoded protein: CASSIGRAGPTDTQYF.

The chain joins TRBV5-1 to TRBJ2-7; D could derive from TRBD1 or TRBD2 (5 bases each). The CDR3 covers 14 residues. Germline V lookup: CDR1 SGHRS, CDR2 YFSETQ. Between the trimmed V and J ends, which lost 0 bases and 7 bases, there was a span of 14 bases. CDR3 in DNA: TGCGCCAGCAGCTTGGATAGACCAGAGGGGGAGCAGTACTTC. This codes for CASSLDRPEGEQYF.

The chain is built from TRBV1 and TRBJ1-2; TRBD1 is taken as the D call from the table, unchecked against the DNA. TRBV1 is a listed pseudogene. This CDR3 spans 15 amino acids. CDR3: CTSSTGRGDHYGYTF. The DNA of the CDR3 is TGCACCAGCTCTACGGGCAGGGGGGATCACTATGGCTACACCTTC.

Turning to this clone: One end of the junction is discordant with germline, which a read error may explain. The chain employs TRBV2 and TRBJ2-5, with D possibly called TRBD1 or TRBD2 (5 bases each). CDR3 length: 14 residues. Germline assignment: CDR1 SNHLY and CDR2 FYNNEI. In nucleotides, the CDR3 is TGTGCCAGCAGCGAAGGGACCTTCCAAGAGACCCAGTACTTC. Translating it yields CASSEGTFQETQYF.

The gene calls are TRBV10-1 and TRBJ1-2; 11 nucleotides line up with TRBD1. V was pared by 5 bases and J by 6 bases, with 2 bases of the junction left unmatched. Germline CDR1 reads WNHNN; CDR2 reads SYGVQD (reference sequence). The CDR3 loop spans 13 amino acids. CDR3 protein: CASSLDRGHGYTF. CDR3 coding DNA: TGCGCCAGCAGTCTGGACAGGGGGCATGGCTACACCTTC.

The V call is TRBV19, the J call TRBJ1-5; 7 positions agree with TRBD1. The CDR3 length is 15 residues. CDR1 is LNHDA and CDR2 is SQIVND in the germline V gene (reference sequence). The J segment lost 5 bases and the V segment lost 0 bases, leaving 4 bases of the junction unmatched. In DNA, the CDR3 is TGTGCCAGTAGTATAGAAGGGACAGAGGATCAGCCCCAGCATTTT. This codes for CASSIEGTEDQPQHF.

The chain employs TRBV18 and TRBJ1-2; 12 nucleotides align to TRBD1. V was pared by 6 bases and J by 4 bases, with 6 bases of the junction left unmatched. CDR3 length equals 15 residues. The germline CDR1 and CDR2 sequences are KGHSH and LQKENI. The CDR3 nucleotides read TGTGCCAGCTCCCCCGGGACAGGGGGCATCTATGGCTACACCTTC. This codes for CASSPGTGGIYGYTF.

This clone was counted only a few times. V is TRBV6-5 and J is TRBJ2-7, with 9 bases that match TRBD1. V was clipped by 6 bases and J by 2 bases; unmatched bases: 8. The CDR3 is made up of 15 amino acids. The V gene's germline CDR1 is MNHEY and CDR2 SVGAGI. CDR3 in amino acids: CASSPSGTGTYEQYF. Written as DNA, the CDR3 is TGTGCCAGCAGCCCTTCCGGGACAGGGACCTACGAGCAGTACTTC.

V is TRBV5-1 and J is TRBJ2-1; the D gene is possibly TRBD2 (6 bases). The CDR3 contains 17 residues. Deletions cut 0 bases from V and 8 bases from J, with 21 bases between. CDR1 is SGHRS, CDR2 YFSETQ, per germline. The CDR3 coding sequence is TGCGCCAGCAGCTTGGCAGGACCGGGACTCACATCCGATGAGCAGTTCTTC. Its translation: CASSLAGPGLTSDEQFF.

The genes are TRBV7-2 and TRBJ2-1, with TRBD2 matching over 9 bases. V gave up 2 bases and J gave up 6 bases; unmatched junction bases: 5. The germline gives CDR1 SGHTA, CDR2 FQGNSA. This CDR3 contains 15 residues. The CDR3 reads CASSLWGLASNEQFF. In DNA form, the CDR3 reads TGTGCCAGCAGCTTATGGGGACTAGCTTCCAATGAGCAGTTCTTC.

This sequence joins TRBV6-4 and TRBJ2-4; D ambiguous. This CDR3 is built from 15 residues. Germline V gene data show CDR1 as MRHNA and CDR2 as SNTAGT. The ends were cut back, 0 bases at V and 3 bases at J, with 9 bases in the middle. For the CDR3, the DNA is TGTGCCAGCAGTGACTCAAGGATCGACAAAAACATTCAGTACTTC. Encoded protein: CASSDSRIDKNIQYF.

The chain is built from TRBV5-1 and TRBJ2-7; TRBD1 matches at 10 bases. CDR1 and CDR2 (germline): SGHRS, YFSETQ. The CDR3 loop spans 13 amino acids. The V segment lost 4 bases and the J segment 11 bases; nucleotides outside the gene matches: 9. The CDR3 is CASSPGTGAHKYF. The CDR3, as DNA: TGCGCCAGCAGCCCGGGGACAGGGGCCCATAAGTACTTC.

This sequence joins TRBV5-1 and TRBJ1-3; D unresolved. This CDR3 is built from 16 residues. V lost 1 base and J lost 2, with 13 bases in between. Germline V gives CDR1 SGHRS, CDR2 YFSETQ. As DNA, the CDR3 is TGCGCCAGCAGCTTGAATGCGCCTGCCCCTGGAAACACCATATATTTT. This gives the protein CASSLNAPAPGNTIYF.

V and J are TRBV5-4 and TRBJ2-3; D unclear. Looked up from germline, CDR1 is SGHNT and CDR2 is YYREEE (reference sequence). This CDR3 comprises 16 residues. V lost 6 bases and J 3 bases, leaving 20 bases between the germline ends. The CDR3 nucleotides read TGTGCCAGCAACCCGAGGCTAGACGCGGCGACAGATACGCAGTATTTT. Protein sequence: CASNPRLDAATDTQYF.

The chain joins TRBV9 to TRBJ2-2; D unresolved. The CDR3 has 13 residues. V dropped 0 bases and J dropped 5 bases, with 5 bases sitting between them. Germline V lookup: CDR1 SGDLS, CDR2 YYNGEE. This CDR3 is CASSVVTTGELFF. The CDR3 region has the DNA TGTGCCAGCAGCGTAGTAACGACCGGGGAGCTGTTTTTT.

V usage is TRBV6-1 and J usage is TRBJ2-7, with unresolved D. Between the trimmed V and J ends, which lost 0 bases and 1 base, there was a span of 10 bases. Germline CDR1 reads MNHNS; CDR2 reads SASEGT. This CDR3 has 15 residues. DNA for the CDR3: TGTGCCAGCAGTGAAGCCCTACTGGGATCCTACGAGCAGTACTTC. Translating gives CASSEALLGSYEQYF.

The chain links TRBV13 to TRBJ2-7, with unresolved D. Germline V gene data show CDR1 as PRHDT and CDR2 as FYEKMQ (reference sequence). Trimming cost V 0 bases and J 3 bases, with 9 bases left between them. The CDR3 loop spans 14 amino acids. The CDR3 coding sequence is TGTGCCAGCAGCTTAGGGGACGGCAACTACGAGCAGTACTTC. Its protein is CASSLGDGNYEQYF.

V usage is TRBV6-1 and J usage is TRBJ2-3; no clear D gene. Trimming shortened V by 0 bases and J by 2 bases, and 6 bases separated the two germline ends. CDR3 size: 14 residues. The V gene's germline CDR1 is MNHNS and CDR2 SASEGT. The CDR3 spells CASSEAGLTDTQYF. In DNA, the CDR3 is TGTGCCAGCAGTGAAGCGGGCCTCACAGATACGCAGTATTTT.

The CDR3 coding sequence is TGCGCCAGCAGTTATAGCGGGGGGAGTAATGAGCAGTTCTTC. Encoded protein: CASSYSGGSNEQFF. The chain is built from TRBV5-1 and TRBJ2-1; 10 bases map to TRBD2. The CDR3 is 14 residues long. With 5 bases clipped from V and 7 bases from J, the junction kept 6 bases outside the gene matches. Germline V gene data show CDR1 as SGHRS and CDR2 as YFSETQ.

The CDR3 DNA sequence: TGTGCCACAACCACTAGCGGGGAATACGAGCAGTACTTC. Its translation is CATTTSGEYEQYF. The V gene is TRBV6-5, the J gene TRBJ2-7, with 10 bases identical to TRBD2. The CDR3 is made up of 13 amino acids. Germline loops: CDR1 MNHEY, CDR2 SVGAGI. V trimming: 10 bases; J trimming: 4 bases; junction bases outside the gene matches: 7.

The chain has TRBV28 and TRBJ2-4; D not certain. CDR1 is MDHEN and CDR2 is SYDVKM in the germline V gene. Deletions cut 6 bases from V and 0 bases from J, with 3 bases between. CDR3 length: 12 residues. CDR3 nucleotides: TGTGCCAGCAGCTTAGCCAAAAACATTCAGTACTTC. Translated, it gives CASSLAKNIQYF.

The gene calls are TRBV9 and TRBJ1-1; D is undetermined. Deletions cut 3 bases from V and 5 bases from J, with 11 bases between. CDR3 length equals 13 residues. From germline, CDR1 is SGDLS and CDR2 YYNGEE. Written as DNA, the CDR3 is TGTGCCAGCAGCGCGCAAATAGAGACTGAAGCTTTCTTT. It specifies CASSAQIETEAFF.

The rearrangement joins TRBV15 to TRBJ2-7, with TRBD2 identical over 15 bases. V shed 1 base, J shed 6 bases, and the junction held 1 base outside the gene matches. Germline CDR1 and CDR2: LNHNV and YYDKDF (reference sequence). The CDR3 sequence is 15 residues long. The CDR3 sequence is CATSRVGLAGGEQYF. For the CDR3, the DNA is TGTGCCACCAGCAGAGTGGGACTAGCGGGGGGCGAGCAGTACTTC.

Here the CDR3 reads CASSQAEVSYEQYF. CDR3 nucleotides: TGCGCCAGCAGCCAAGCGGAGGTTTCCTACGAGCAGTACTTC. V is TRBV4-1 and J is TRBJ2-7, with D tentatively TRBD2 (5 bases). CDR3 length: 14 amino acids. Trimming shortened V by 1 base and J by 1 base, and 8 bases separated the two germline ends. Germline V gene data show CDR1 as MGHRA and CDR2 as YSYEKL.

The rearrangement joins TRBV2 to TRBJ1-1; D gene ambiguous. Germline lookup yields CDR1 SNHLY and CDR2 FYNNEI. Trimming took 5 bases from V and 2 from J, leaving 12 bases between them. This CDR3 spans 14 amino acids. The CDR3 loop reads CASSIKHLNTEAFF. The CDR3 bases are TGTGCCAGCAGTATAAAACACCTTAACACTGAAGCTTTCTTT.

V usage is TRBV19 and J usage is TRBJ1-2; 8 bases are a match to TRBD1. Germline-derived CDR1 and CDR2 are LNHDA and SQIVND (reference sequence). V shed 4 bases, J shed 4 bases, and the junction held 2 bases outside the gene matches. The CDR3 has 13 residues. CDR3 DNA: TGTGCCAGTAGTAAGGGACAGGCCTATGGCTACACCTTC. This gives the protein CASSKGQAYGYTF.

This clone was recorded only once. Germline and junction disagree at one end, which may indicate a read error. V is TRBV5-6 and J is TRBJ1-2, with 7 bases fitting TRBD1. The CDR3 length is 14 residues. Germline CDR1 is SGHDT and CDR2 is YYEEEE. The CDR3 is CASRLGQNSYGYTF. For the CDR3, the DNA is TGTGCCAGCAGGTTGGGACAGAACTCCTATGGCTACACCTTC.

A single count supports this clone. In DNA, the CDR3 is TGCGCCAGCAGCTTGAACAGGGCCGGGGAGCTGTTTTTT. Its protein product is CASSLNRAGELFF. V is TRBV5-1 and J is TRBJ2-2; TRBD1 is a possible D gene (6 bases). The V end lost 1 base, the J end lost 6 bases, and 7 bases lay between the germline ends. Germline assignment: CDR1 SGHRS and CDR2 YFSETQ. The CDR3 runs 13 residues.